Presented here are 19 T cell receptor beta chains from one specimen sequenced in a study of blood T cell repertoires in COVID-19. Sequencing was performed with immunoSEQ multiplex PCR; in TCRdb, only in-frame clones are kept and a portion is missing. This sample yields under 450,000 clones, of which just over 90% are seen a single time; 0.8% to 0.9% belongs to the top ten. Sequenced input: PBMCs or T cells enriched from blood (not recorded which). These TCRs come from a woman aged 40 to 50 who had been exposed to COVID-19.

This chain joins TRBV7-9 and TRBJ1-2; D is undetermined. V lost 2 bases and J 8 bases, leaving 9 bases between the germline ends. Germline V CDR1 and CDR2: SEHNR, FQNEAQ (reference sequence). The CDR3 runs to 12 residues. This chain's CDR3 is CASSLHPVGYTF. CDR3 DNA sequence: TGTGCCAGCAGCTTACACCCGGTGGGCTACACCTTC. The complete variable domain, with remaining parts taken from reference TRBV7-9 and TRBJ1-2, reads DTGVSQNPRHKITKRGQNVTFRCDPISEHNRLYWYRQTLGQGPEFLTYFQNEAQLEKSRLLSDRFSAERPKGSFSTLEIQRTEQGDSAMYLCASSLHPVGYTFGSGTRLTVV.

This chain uses TRBV15 with TRBJ2-1, with D perhaps matching TRBD2 (7 bases). In germline, CDR1 is LNHNV, CDR2 YYDKDF (reference sequence). This CDR3 spans 14 amino acids. V was trimmed by 8 bases and J by 7 bases, leaving 18 bases between them. The CDR3 protein is CATDDRGGGNEQFF. The CDR3 DNA follows: TGTGCCACCGATGACCGAGGGGGAGGGAATGAGCAGTTCTTC.

Only one count was recorded for this clone. The chain couples TRBV19 to TRBJ2-1, with D tentatively TRBD2 (6 bases). From germline, CDR1 is LNHDA and CDR2 SQIVND (reference sequence). V dropped 3 bases and J dropped 2 bases, with 11 bases sitting between them. The CDR3 runs 15 residues. CDR3 in DNA: TGTGCCAGTAGTATTGTGGGGGGAACCTACAATGAGCAGTTCTTC. Its protein is CASSIVGGTYNEQFF. The variable domain in full, completed from reference TRBV19 and TRBJ2-1, reads DGGITQSPKYLFRKEGQNVTLSCEQNLNHDAMYWYRQDPGQGLRLIYYSQIVNDFQKGDIAEGYSVSREKKESFPLTVTSAQKNPTAFYLCASSIVGGTYNEQFFGPGTRLTVL.

This rearrangement joins TRBV27 to TRBJ2-1; D possibly corresponds to TRBD2 (5 bases). The CDR3 runs 13 residues. V gave up 4 bases and J gave up 4 bases, with 8 bases separating them. CDR1 and CDR2 from the germline V gene are MNHEY and SMNVEV (reference sequence). In DNA form, the CDR3 reads TGTGCCAGCAGTTCGACTACTTACAATGAGCAGTTCTTC. Residues: CASSSTTYNEQFF.

The chain combines TRBV25-1 with TRBJ2-5; D is perhaps TRBD2 (6 bases). Germline assignment: CDR1 MGHDK and CDR2 SYGVNS. V was shortened by 5 bases and J by 3 bases, with 13 bases between the two germline ends. CDR3 length: 14 amino acids. The CDR3 loop is CASSPEGRKETQYF. The CDR3 DNA reads as TGTGCCAGCAGTCCGGAGGGACGGAAAGAGACCCAGTACTTC.

The chain joins TRBV11-1 to TRBJ1-5; 9 bases are shared with TRBD1. V lost 5 bases, J lost 6 bases, and 11 bases stayed unmatched. Looked up from germline, CDR1 is SGHAT and CDR2 is FQDESV (reference sequence). CDR3 length: 16 residues. The CDR3 DNA is TGTGCCAGCAGCGCTCCGGGACAGGGTGTGAGTCAGCCCCAGCATTTT. Translating gives CASSAPGQGVSQPQHF.

The chain joins TRBV19 to TRBJ1-1; 7 bases fit TRBD1. From germline, CDR1 is LNHDA and CDR2 SQIVND (reference sequence). The CDR3 consists of 12 residues. Losses at the gene ends were 5 bases for V and 7 bases for J; bases not matched to a gene: 4. The CDR3 loop reads CASSEDRLEAFF. The DNA for the CDR3 is TGTGCCAGTAGTGAGGACAGGCTTGAAGCTTTCTTT.

This clone was seen a few times. The chain links TRBV5-4 to TRBJ2-7; TRBD2 agrees at 10 bases. The ends lost 3 bases at V and 3 bases at J; junction bases unmatched: 6. This CDR3 is built from 15 residues. Per the germline V gene, CDR1 is SGHNT and CDR2 is YYREEE (reference sequence). This CDR3 reads CASSSSGGKHYEQYF. DNA of the CDR3: TGTGCCAGCAGCTCTAGCGGGGGTAAGCACTACGAGCAGTACTTC.

This clone was picked up a small number of times. The chain uses TRBV2 and TRBJ1-2; D gene uncertain. The CDR3 is 14 amino acids. The germline V gene encodes CDR1 SNHLY and CDR2 FYNNEI. The germline V and J ends were trimmed by 2 bases and 7 bases, with 14 bases remaining between them. CDR3 sequence (DNA): TGTGCCAGCAGTGAAATCGGGAGGGATAGTGGCTACACCTTC. Encoded protein: CASSEIGRDSGYTF. The variable domain in full, with the rest retrieved from reference TRBV2 and TRBJ1-2, is EPEVTQTPSHQVTQMGQEVILRCVPISNHLYFYWYRQILGQKVEFLVSFYNNEISEKSEIFDDQFSVERPDGSNFTLKIRSTKLEDSAMYFCASSEIGRDSGYTFGSGTRLTVV.

This chain links TRBV7-3 with TRBJ2-6; the D gene is possibly TRBD2 (6 bases). The CDR3 is 16 residues long. CDR1 and CDR2 from the germline V gene are SGHTA and FQGTGA. V was pared by 4 bases and J by 1 base, with 11 bases between. This CDR3 reads CASSSLGGSGANVLTF. The CDR3 nucleotides are TGTGCCAGCAGCTCCCTGGGGGGATCTGGGGCCAACGTCCTGACTTTC.

This sequence joins TRBV20-1 and TRBJ1-1; TRBD1 matches at 9 bases. The germline V gene encodes CDR1 DFQATT and CDR2 SNEGSKA (reference sequence). V shed 3 bases, J shed 10 bases, and the junction held 6 bases outside the gene matches. The CDR3 is 12 residues long. CDR3 bases: TGCAGTGCTAGTCGGGGGACAGGGCTAGCTTTCTTT. Translating it yields CSASRGTGLAFF.

The genes are TRBV7-8 and TRBJ1-3, with 7 bases lining up with TRBD1. The CDR3 loop spans 16 amino acids. V lost 5 bases and J lost 6; bases outside the gene matches: 13. Looked up from germline, CDR1 is SGHVS and CDR2 is FQNEAQ. The CDR3 sequence: CASSQNRGTFENTIYF. The CDR3 DNA reads TGTGCCAGCAGCCAAAACAGGGGAACGTTTGAAAACACCATATATTTT.

V is TRBV7-9 and J is TRBJ1-2, with 8 bases matching TRBD1. Looked up from germline, CDR1 is SEHNR and CDR2 is FQNEAQ (reference sequence). Losses at the gene ends were 5 bases for V and 8 bases for J; bases not matched to a gene: 7. The CDR3 contains 13 residues. Written as DNA, the CDR3 is TGTGCCAGCAGCCTGACAGGGGCCGTCGGCTACACCTTC. Translating gives CASSLTGAVGYTF.

V gene TRBV10-3 combines with J gene TRBJ2-2; the match to TRBD2 covers 9 bases. The germline CDR1 and CDR2 sequences are ENHRY and SYGVKD. The junction had 1 base not matched to a gene; V was cut back by 4 bases and J by 4 bases. This CDR3 region has 14 residues. CDR3 DNA sequence: TGTGCCATCAGTGTACTAGCGGGCACCGGGGAGCTGTTTTTT. Its protein product is CAISVLAGTGELFF.

This clone was seen a handful of times. The rearrangement uses TRBV7-3 and TRBJ1-2; weak D call: TRBD1 (6 bases). CDR3 length: 12 residues. Germline CDR1 SGHTA, CDR2 FQGTGA. V was clipped by 6 bases and J by 8 bases, with 13 bases between them. CDR3 loop: CASRENRVGYTF. CDR3 bases: TGTGCCAGCAGAGAAAACAGGGTCGGCTACACCTTC.

V and J are TRBV4-1 and TRBJ1-3; D is possibly TRBD1 (6 bases). Germline CDR1 MGHRA, CDR2 YSYEKL. The CDR3 runs 16 residues. V was pared by 5 bases and J by 4 bases, with 18 bases between. The CDR3 sequence is CASSLGAGRLGNTIYF. The CDR3 nucleotides are TGCGCCAGCAGCTTGGGGGCAGGGCGATTGGGAAACACCATATATTTT.

This clone was picked up a small number of times. One junction end does not reproduce the germline sequence, and a read error may be involved. The V call is TRBV19, the J call TRBJ2-1; 9 nucleotides agree with TRBD2. CDR3 size: 15 residues. Germline V gene sequence: CDR1 LNHDA, CDR2 SQIVND (reference sequence). The CDR3 sequence: CASSPGTSPYSEQFF. Here the CDR3 DNA reads TGTGCCAGTAGTCCCGGGACTAGCCCTTACAGTGAGCAGTTCTTC. The full variable domain, its missing parts supplied by reference TRBV19 and TRBJ2-1, is DGGITQSPKYLFRKEGQNVTLSCEQNLNHDAMYWYRQDPGQGLRLIYYSQIVNDFQKGDIAEGYSVSREKKESFPLTVTSAQKNPTAFYLCASSPGTSPYSEQFFGPGTRLTVL.

V and J are TRBV9 and TRBJ2-7; 7 bases line up with TRBD2. Trimming at V came to 3 bases and at J to 3 bases, leaving 9 bases not matched to a gene. The CDR3 spans 15 residues. Germline loops: CDR1 SGDLS, CDR2 YYNGEE. CDR3 loop: CASSAPPGGSYEQYF. The CDR3 DNA is TGTGCCAGCAGCGCCCCACCGGGGGGTAGCTACGAGCAGTACTTC.

This clone was recorded only once. V usage is TRBV7-2 and J usage is TRBJ2-7; TRBD2 is a possible D gene (5 bases). The V end lost 5 bases, the J end lost 3 bases, and 11 bases lay between the germline ends. Germline V lookup: CDR1 SGHTA, CDR2 FQGNSA. The CDR3 length is 13 residues. The chain's CDR3 is CASSEDSYYEQYF. The CDR3 nucleotides read TGTGCCAGCAGCGAGGACTCCTACTACGAGCAGTACTTC.